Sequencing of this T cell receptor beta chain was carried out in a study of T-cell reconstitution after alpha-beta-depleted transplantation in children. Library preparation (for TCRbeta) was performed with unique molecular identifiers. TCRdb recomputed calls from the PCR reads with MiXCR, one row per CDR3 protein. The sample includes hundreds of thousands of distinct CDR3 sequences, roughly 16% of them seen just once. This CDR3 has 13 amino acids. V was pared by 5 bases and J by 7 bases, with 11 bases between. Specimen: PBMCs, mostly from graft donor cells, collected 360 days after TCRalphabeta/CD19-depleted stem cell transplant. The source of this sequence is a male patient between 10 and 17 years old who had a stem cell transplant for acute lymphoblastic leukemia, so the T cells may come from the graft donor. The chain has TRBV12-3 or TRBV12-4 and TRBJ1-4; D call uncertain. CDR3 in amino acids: CASSHQGGEKLFF. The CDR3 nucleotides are TGTGCCAGCAGTCATCAAGGTGGTGAAAAACTGTTTTTT.